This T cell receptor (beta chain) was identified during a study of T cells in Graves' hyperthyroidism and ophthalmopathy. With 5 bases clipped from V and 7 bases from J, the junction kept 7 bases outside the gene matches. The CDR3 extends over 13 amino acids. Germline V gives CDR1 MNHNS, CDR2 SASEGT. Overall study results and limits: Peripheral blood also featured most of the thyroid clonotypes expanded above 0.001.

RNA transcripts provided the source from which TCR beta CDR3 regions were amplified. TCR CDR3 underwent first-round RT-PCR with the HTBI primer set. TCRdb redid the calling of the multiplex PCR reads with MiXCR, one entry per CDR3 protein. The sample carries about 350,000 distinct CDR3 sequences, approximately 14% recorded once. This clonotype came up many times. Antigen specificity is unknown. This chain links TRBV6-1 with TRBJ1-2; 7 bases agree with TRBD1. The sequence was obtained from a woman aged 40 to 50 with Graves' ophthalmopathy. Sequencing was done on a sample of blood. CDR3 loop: CASSYIRGGGYTF. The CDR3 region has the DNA TGTGCCAGCAGTTATATCAGGGGGGGTGGCTACACCTTC.